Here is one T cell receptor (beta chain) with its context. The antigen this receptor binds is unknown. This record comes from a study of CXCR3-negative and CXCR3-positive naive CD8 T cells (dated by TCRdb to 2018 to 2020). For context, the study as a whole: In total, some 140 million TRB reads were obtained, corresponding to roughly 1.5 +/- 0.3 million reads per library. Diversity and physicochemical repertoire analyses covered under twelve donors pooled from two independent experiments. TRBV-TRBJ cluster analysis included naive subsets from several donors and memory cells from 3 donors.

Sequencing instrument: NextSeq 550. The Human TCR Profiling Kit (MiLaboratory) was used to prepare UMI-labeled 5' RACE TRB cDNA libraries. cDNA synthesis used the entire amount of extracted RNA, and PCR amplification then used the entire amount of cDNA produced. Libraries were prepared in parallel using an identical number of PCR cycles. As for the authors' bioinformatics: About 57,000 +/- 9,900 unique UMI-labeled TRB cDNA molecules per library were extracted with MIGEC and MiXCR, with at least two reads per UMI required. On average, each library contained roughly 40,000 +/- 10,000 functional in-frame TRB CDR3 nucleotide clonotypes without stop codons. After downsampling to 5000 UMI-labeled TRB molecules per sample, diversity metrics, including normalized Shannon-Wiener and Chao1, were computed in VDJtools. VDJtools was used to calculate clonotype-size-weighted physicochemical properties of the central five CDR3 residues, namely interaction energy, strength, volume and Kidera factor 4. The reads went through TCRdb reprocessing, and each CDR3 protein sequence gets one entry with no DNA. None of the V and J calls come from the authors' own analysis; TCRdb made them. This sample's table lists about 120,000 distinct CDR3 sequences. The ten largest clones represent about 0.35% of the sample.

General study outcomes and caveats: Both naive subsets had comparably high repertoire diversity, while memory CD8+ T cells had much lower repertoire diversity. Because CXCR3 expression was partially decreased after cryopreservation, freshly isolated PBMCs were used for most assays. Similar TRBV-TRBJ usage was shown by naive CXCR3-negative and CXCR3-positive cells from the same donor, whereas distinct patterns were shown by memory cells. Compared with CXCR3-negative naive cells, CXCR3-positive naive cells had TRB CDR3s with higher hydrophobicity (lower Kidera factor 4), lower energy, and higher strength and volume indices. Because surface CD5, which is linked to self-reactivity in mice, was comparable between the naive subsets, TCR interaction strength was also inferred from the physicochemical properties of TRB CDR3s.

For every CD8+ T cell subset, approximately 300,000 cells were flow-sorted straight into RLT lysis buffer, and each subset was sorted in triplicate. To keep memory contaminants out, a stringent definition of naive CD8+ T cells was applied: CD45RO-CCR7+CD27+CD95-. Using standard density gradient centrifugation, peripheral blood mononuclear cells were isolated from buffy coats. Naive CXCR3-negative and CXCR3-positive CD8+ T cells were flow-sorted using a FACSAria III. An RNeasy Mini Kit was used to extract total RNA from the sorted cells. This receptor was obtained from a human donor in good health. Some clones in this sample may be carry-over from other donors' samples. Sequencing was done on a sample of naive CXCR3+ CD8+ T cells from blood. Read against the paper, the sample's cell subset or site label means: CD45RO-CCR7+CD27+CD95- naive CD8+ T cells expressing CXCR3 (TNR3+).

The CDR3 corresponds to CASSPRTENTEAFF. The chain employs TRBV13 and TRBJ1-1; TCRdb reports TRBD1, a call that lacks DNA to check it against. The germline V gene (reference sequence) specifies PRHDT as CDR1 and FYEKMQ as CDR2. Including the terminal cysteine and phenylalanine, the CDR3 comprises 14 residues. DNA is not recorded here. This CDR3, with the reference TRBV13 and TRBJ1-1 proteins standing in past its ends, gives the full variable domain AAGVIQSPRHLIKEKRETATLKCYPIPRHDTVYWYQQGPGQDPQFLISFYEKMQSDKGSIPDRFSAQQFSDYHSELNMSSLELGDSALYFCASSPRTENTEAFFGQGTRLTVV.